This TCR beta chain was sequenced in a study of immune cell composition in non-small cell lung cancer. Study in general: Most cases were lung adenocarcinoma or squamous cell carcinoma. Study observations and caveats: Tumour TCR-beta clonality showed no significant link to smoking pack-years. Squamous carcinomas (roughly 80%) more often had tumour-associated clones >0.5% than adenocarcinomas (roughly 33%).

V dropped 8 bases and J dropped 5 bases, with 10 bases sitting between them. The CDR3 extends over 11 amino acids. As concerns this clone: Antigen: not known.

The table came from immunoSEQ multiplex PCR; TCRdb's copy has only in-frame clones and leaves some out. The sample contains about 730 clones, 85% to 90% of which appear only once. Normal lung sampling was at least 3 cm from the tumour, as distant as possible. The TCR comes from a human donor with non-small cell lung cancer. Sequenced material: non-adjacent lung tissue. The rearrangement joins TRBV5-3 to TRBJ2-5; D is undetermined. TRBV5-3 counts as an open reading frame of uncertain function. The CDR3 region has the DNA TGTGCCAGCAGCGCCAGGGAGACCCAGTACTTC. Translation: CASSARETQYF.